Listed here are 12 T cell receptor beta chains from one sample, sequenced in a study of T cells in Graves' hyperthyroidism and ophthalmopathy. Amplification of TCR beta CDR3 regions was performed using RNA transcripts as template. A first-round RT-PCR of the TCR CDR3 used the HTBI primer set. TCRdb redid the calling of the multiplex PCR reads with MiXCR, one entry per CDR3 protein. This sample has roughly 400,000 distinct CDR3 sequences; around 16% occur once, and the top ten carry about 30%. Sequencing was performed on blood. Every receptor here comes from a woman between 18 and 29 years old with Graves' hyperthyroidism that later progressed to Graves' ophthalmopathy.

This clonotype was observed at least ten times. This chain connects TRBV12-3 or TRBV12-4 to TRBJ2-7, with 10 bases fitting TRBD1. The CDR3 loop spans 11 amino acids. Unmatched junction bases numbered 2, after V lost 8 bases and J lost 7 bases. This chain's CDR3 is CASGQGGEQYF. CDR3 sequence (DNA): TGTGCCAGCGGACAGGGGGGAGAGCAGTACTTC.

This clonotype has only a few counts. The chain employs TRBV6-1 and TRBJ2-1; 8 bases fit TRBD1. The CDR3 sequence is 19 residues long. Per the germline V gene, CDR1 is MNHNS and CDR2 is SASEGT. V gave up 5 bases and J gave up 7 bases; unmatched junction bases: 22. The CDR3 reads CASSRRGLLGTGGWNEQFF. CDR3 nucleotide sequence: TGTGCCAGCAGTCGCCGGGGGCTCCTAGGGACAGGAGGGTGGAATGAGCAGTTCTTC.

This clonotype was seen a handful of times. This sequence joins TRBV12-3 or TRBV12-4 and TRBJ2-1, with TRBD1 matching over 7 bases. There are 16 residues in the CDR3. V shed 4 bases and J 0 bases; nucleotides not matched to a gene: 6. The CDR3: CASSSQGLSSYNEQFF. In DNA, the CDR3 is TGTGCCAGCAGTTCACAGGGGCTCAGCTCCTACAATGAGCAGTTCTTC.

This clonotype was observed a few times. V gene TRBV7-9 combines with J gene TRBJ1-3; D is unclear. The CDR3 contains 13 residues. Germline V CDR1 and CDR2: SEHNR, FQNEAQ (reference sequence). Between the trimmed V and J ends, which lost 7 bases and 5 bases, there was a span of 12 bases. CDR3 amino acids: CASNEDGRNTIYF. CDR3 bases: TGTGCCAGCAATGAGGACGGTAGAAACACCATATATTTT.

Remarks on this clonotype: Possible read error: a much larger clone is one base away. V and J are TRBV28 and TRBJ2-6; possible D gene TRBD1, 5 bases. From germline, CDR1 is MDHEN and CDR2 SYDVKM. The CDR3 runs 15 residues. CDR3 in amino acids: CASSLLGTGANILTF. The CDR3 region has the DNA TGTGCCAGCAGTTTATTGGGTACTGGGGCCAACATCCTGACTTTC. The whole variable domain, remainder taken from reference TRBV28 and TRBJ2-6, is DVKVTQSSRYLVKRTGEKVFLECVQDMDHENMFWYRQDPGLGLRLIYFSYDVKMKEKGDIPEGYSVSREKKERFSLILESASTNQTSMYLCASSLLGTGANILTFGAGSRLTVL.

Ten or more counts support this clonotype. For the CDR3, the DNA is TGTGCCAGCAGTGTCCGACTCTTCAATGAGCAGTTCTTC. Protein: CASSVRLFNEQFF. This chain connects TRBV2 to TRBJ2-1, with D unclear. CDR1 and CDR2 from the germline V gene are SNHLY and FYNNEI. With 4 bases removed from V and 6 bases from J, the gap between germline ends came to 10 bases. The length of the CDR3 is 13 residues.

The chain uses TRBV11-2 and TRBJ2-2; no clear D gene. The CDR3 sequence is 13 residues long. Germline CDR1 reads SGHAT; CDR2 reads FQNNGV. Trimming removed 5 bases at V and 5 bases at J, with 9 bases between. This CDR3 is CASSPFETGELFF. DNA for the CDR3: TGTGCCAGCAGCCCCTTTGAGACCGGGGAGCTGTTTTTT.

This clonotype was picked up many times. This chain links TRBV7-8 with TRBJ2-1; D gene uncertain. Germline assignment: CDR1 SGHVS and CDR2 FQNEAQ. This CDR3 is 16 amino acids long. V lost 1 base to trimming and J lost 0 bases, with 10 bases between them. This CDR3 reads CASSLVAQSSYNEQFF. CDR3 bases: TGTGCCAGCAGCTTAGTAGCTCAGAGCTCCTACAATGAGCAGTTCTTC.

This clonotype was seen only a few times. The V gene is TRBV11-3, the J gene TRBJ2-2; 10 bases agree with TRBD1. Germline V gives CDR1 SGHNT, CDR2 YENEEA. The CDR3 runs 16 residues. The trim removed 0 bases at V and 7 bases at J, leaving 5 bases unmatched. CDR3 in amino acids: CASSLDGTGVGGELFF. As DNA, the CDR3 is TGTGCCAGCAGCTTAGATGGGACAGGGGTTGGCGGGGAGCTGTTTTTT.

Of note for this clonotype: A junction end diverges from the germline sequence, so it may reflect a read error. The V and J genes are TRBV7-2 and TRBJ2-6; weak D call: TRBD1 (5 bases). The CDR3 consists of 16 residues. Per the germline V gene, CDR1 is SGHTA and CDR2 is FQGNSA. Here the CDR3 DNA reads TGTGCCAGCAGGACAGCCCAGGGCTCTGGGGCCGACGTCCTGACTTTC. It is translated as CASRTAQGSGADVLTF.

The CDR3 loop reads CASGMMDPRETQYF. CDR3 in DNA: TGCGCCAGCGGGATGATGGACCCTCGGGAGACCCAGTACTTC. The V call is TRBV5-1, the J call TRBJ2-5; D gene ambiguous. There are 14 residues in the CDR3. Trimming shortened V by 7 bases and J by 5 bases, and 18 bases separated the two germline ends. Germline V gives CDR1 SGHRS, CDR2 YFSETQ.

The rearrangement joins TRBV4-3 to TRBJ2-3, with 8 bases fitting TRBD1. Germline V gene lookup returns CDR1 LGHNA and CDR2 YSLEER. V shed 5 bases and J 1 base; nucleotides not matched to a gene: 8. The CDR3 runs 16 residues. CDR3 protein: CASSTGQEHRTDTQYF. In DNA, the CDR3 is TGCGCCAGCAGCACGGGACAGGAACATCGCACAGATACGCAGTATTTT.